The 29 T cell receptor beta chains below come from one sample, sequenced in a study of blood T cell repertoires in COVID-19. TCRdb's copy holds only in-frame clones and misses some; the assay was immunoSEQ multiplex PCR. The data show about 200,000 clones, roughly 84% seen once. Sequenced input: peripheral blood. The receptors stem from a man aged 50 or older with COVID-19, enrolled during active disease.

V usage is TRBV11-2 and J usage is TRBJ2-3; TRBD2 matches at 12 bases. The CDR3 is 14 residues long. The trim removed 7 bases at V and 6 bases at J, leaving 5 bases unmatched. Germline V CDR1 and CDR2: SGHAT, FQNNGV. The CDR3 nucleotides are TGTGCCAGCAAAACTAGCGGGGGGCGGGATACGCAGTATTTT. Translating gives CASKTSGGRDTQYF.

The chain combines TRBV28 with TRBJ1-2; a possible D gene is TRBD1 (6 bases). With 7 bases removed from V and 5 bases from J, the gap between germline ends came to 20 bases. Germline values: CDR1 MDHEN, CDR2 SYDVKM. The CDR3 sequence is 15 residues long. In DNA, the CDR3 is TGTGCCAGCACCTATTCCGCGAGGACAGCTTATGGCTACACCTTC. It codes for CASTYSARTAYGYTF.

The V call is TRBV7-2, the J call TRBJ2-7; D uncertain. Trimming removed 5 bases from V and 4 bases from J, with 12 bases in between. Germline-derived CDR1 and CDR2 are SGHTA and FQGNSA. The CDR3 sequence is 13 residues long. The CDR3 DNA reads as TGTGCCAGCAGCGCCGGCCTGAGGTACGAGCAGTACTTC. Translated: CASSAGLRYEQYF.

The chain carries TRBV24-1 and TRBJ2-7, with 9 bases identical to TRBD1. This CDR3 region has 17 residues. The J segment lost 1 base and the V segment lost 4 bases, leaving 10 bases of the junction unmatched. The germline CDR1 and CDR2 sequences are KGHDR and SFDVKD. The chain's CDR3 is CATSEHYRGRTSYEQYF. The CDR3 region has the DNA TGTGCCACCAGTGAGCATTACAGGGGGCGGACTTCCTACGAGCAGTACTTC.

This rearrangement joins TRBV29-1 to TRBJ2-7; 7 nucleotides match TRBD2. CDR1 SQVTM and CDR2 ANQGSEA come from the germline V gene. The CDR3 consists of 13 residues. V was clipped by 4 bases and J by 3 bases; unmatched bases: 6. The CDR3 region is CSVVASGNYEQYF. The CDR3 DNA reads TGCAGCGTTGTGGCTAGCGGCAACTACGAGCAGTACTTC.

The chain has TRBV18 and TRBJ2-7, with D unresolved. The CDR3 is 14 amino acids. Germline values: CDR1 KGHSH, CDR2 LQKENI. Deletions cut 3 bases from V and 5 bases from J, with 14 bases between. CDR3 protein: CASSPPDLRHEQYF. CDR3 bases: TGTGCCAGCTCACCCCCGGATCTGCGGCACGAGCAGTACTTC.

V gene TRBV7-3 combines with J gene TRBJ2-2; tentatively, D is TRBD1 (6 bases). The CDR3 contains 16 residues. V gave up 2 bases and J gave up 5 bases, with 15 bases separating them. The germline gives CDR1 SGHTA, CDR2 FQGTGA. The CDR3 reads CASSLSGQTPTGELFF. Here the CDR3 DNA reads TGTGCCAGCAGCTTATCCGGACAGACCCCTACCGGGGAGCTGTTTTTT.

The chain employs TRBV7-3 and TRBJ2-3; no reliable D call. This CDR3 comprises 12 residues. Germline V gene lookup returns CDR1 SGHTA and CDR2 FQGTGA. The V end lost 5 bases, the J end lost 8 bases, and 11 bases lay between the germline ends. The CDR3 nucleotides are TGTGCCAGCAGCCCGCTGCCCAGTACGCAGTATTTT. Amino acid sequence: CASSPLPSTQYF.

This rearrangement joins TRBV2 to TRBJ2-5; no firm D call. This CDR3 spans 14 amino acids. The germline V and J ends were trimmed by 6 bases and 5 bases, with 16 bases remaining between them. Germline lookup yields CDR1 SNHLY and CDR2 FYNNEI. The CDR3 bases are TGTGCCAGCAGGCCGGATAGAGTCAGGGAGACCCAGTACTTC. It encodes CASRPDRVRETQYF.

This clone has at least ten counts. The chain employs TRBV29-1 and TRBJ1-3; 7 bases fit TRBD1. Trimming removed 6 bases from V and 0 bases from J; junction bases left unmatched: 5. From germline, CDR1 is SQVTM and CDR2 ANQGSEA. The CDR3 extends over 14 amino acids. DNA for the CDR3: TGCAGCGTAGCCCCAGGGGGCTCTGGAAACACCATATATTTT. Amino acids: CSVAPGGSGNTIYF.

V gene TRBV7-9 combines with J gene TRBJ2-5; 7 bases match TRBD2. V gave up 1 base and J gave up 4 bases; unmatched junction bases: 9. CDR1 SEHNR and CDR2 FQNEAQ come from the germline V gene (reference sequence). CDR3 length: 16 residues. The CDR3 here is CASSLGWAGARETQYF. Written as DNA, the CDR3 is TGTGCCAGCAGCTTAGGTTGGGCGGGAGCTCGAGAGACCCAGTACTTC.

The rearrangement uses TRBV5-5 and TRBJ1-1, with 9 bases fitting TRBD1. After removal of 0 bases from V and 0 bases from J, the junction contained 12 bases not matched to a gene. The CDR3 covers 19 residues. The germline V gene has CDR1 SGHKS and CDR2 YYEKEE (reference sequence). CDR3 DNA: TGTGCCAGCAGCTTGGCAGCCGGGGACAGGGCAGGGGTGAACACTGAAGCTTTCTTT. It translates to CASSLAAGDRAGVNTEAFF.

V and J are TRBV28 and TRBJ2-3; 7 nucleotides line up with TRBD1. Germline values: CDR1 MDHEN, CDR2 SYDVKM. The J segment lost 10 bases and the V segment lost 6 bases, leaving 7 bases of the junction unmatched. The CDR3 totals 12 residues. In DNA, the CDR3 is TGTGCCAGCAGATCAGGGGGTTCAGCGCAGTATTTT. Protein product: CASRSGGSAQYF. Supplemented by reference TRBV28 and TRBJ2-3, the full variable domain reads DVKVTQSSRYLVKRTGEKVFLECVQDMDHENMFWYRQDPGLGLRLIYFSYDVKMKEKGDIPEGYSVSREKKERFSLILESASTNQTSMYLCASRSGGSAQYFGPGTRLTVL.

This chain links TRBV11-3 with TRBJ1-1; no definite D call. The CDR3 loop spans 14 amino acids. The V gene lost 3 bases and the J gene lost 5 bases, with 13 bases spanning the gap. Germline CDR1 SGHNT, CDR2 YENEEA. The CDR3 reads CASSFSSGSTEAFF. CDR3 nucleotides: TGTGCCAGCAGCTTTAGCTCGGGGTCTACTGAAGCTTTCTTT. The full variable domain, in which reference TRBV11-3 and TRBJ1-1 provide the parts outside the CDR3, is EAGVVQSPRYKIIEKKQPVAFWCNPISGHNTLYWYLQNLGQGPELLIRYENEEAVDDSQLPKDRFSAERLKGVDSTLKIQPAELGDSAVYLCASSFSSGSTEAFFGQGTRLTVV.

The CDR3 spells CASSDRTGTRTSGGAETQYF. The CDR3 bases are TGTGCCAGCAGTGACCGGACAGGGACTCGGACTAGCGGGGGGGCCGAGACCCAGTACTTC. V and J are TRBV2 and TRBJ2-5; the match to TRBD2 covers 15 bases. Germline V CDR1 and CDR2: SNHLY, FYNNEI. The CDR3 loop spans 20 amino acids. V trimming: 3 bases; J trimming: 5 bases; junction bases outside the gene matches: 16.

The CDR3: CATSRTGGDTGELFF. The CDR3 DNA follows: TGTGCCACCAGTCGAACCGGGGGAGACACCGGGGAGCTGTTTTTT. The rearrangement links TRBV24-1 to TRBJ2-2; possible D gene TRBD2, 6 bases. V lost 6 bases and J lost 3, with 13 bases in between. CDR1 KGHDR and CDR2 SFDVKD come from the germline V gene. The CDR3 sequence is 15 residues long.

CDR3: CASSYGQGAYEQYF. CDR3 sequence (DNA): TGTGCCAGCAGCTACGGACAGGGGGCCTACGAGCAGTACTTC. The rearrangement links TRBV6-1 to TRBJ2-7; 10 positions match TRBD1. Germline V gene data show CDR1 as MNHNS and CDR2 as SASEGT. V shed 6 bases and J 2 bases; nucleotides not matched to a gene: 4. This CDR3 has 14 amino acids.

The rearrangement joins TRBV2 to TRBJ1-5, with a possible D match to TRBD1 (6 bases). V was clipped by 6 bases and J by 4 bases, with 13 bases between them. CDR3 length: 14 residues. Looked up from germline, CDR1 is SNHLY and CDR2 is FYNNEI. In DNA, the CDR3 is TGTGCCAGCAGAAAGGGGGAGGGGAATCAGCCCCAGCATTTT. It codes for CASRKGEGNQPQHF. Full variable domain (outside the CDR3, taken from reference TRBV2 and TRBJ1-5): EPEVTQTPSHQVTQMGQEVILRCVPISNHLYFYWYRQILGQKVEFLVSFYNNEISEKSEIFDDQFSVERPDGSNFTLKIRSTKLEDSAMYFCASRKGEGNQPQHFGDGTRLSIL.

The chain carries TRBV20-1 and TRBJ1-2; weak D call: TRBD1 (5 bases). Germline V CDR1 and CDR2: DFQATT, SNEGSKA (reference sequence). Trimming stripped 5 bases from V and 5 bases from J, with 6 bases between. The CDR3 extends over 10 amino acids. The chain's CDR3 is CSAGQYGYTF. CDR3 coding DNA: TGCAGTGCTGGACAATATGGCTACACCTTC.

The J gene is TRBJ1-3, the V gene TRBV19; a possible D gene is TRBD1 (6 bases). The V and J ends lost 4 bases and 0 bases respectively, with 10 bases between them. The germline V gene has CDR1 LNHDA and CDR2 SQIVND (reference sequence). This CDR3 has 15 residues. The CDR3 coding sequence is TGTGCCAGTAGTACAGGACAGTACTCTGGAAACACCATATATTTT. Protein product: CASSTGQYSGNTIYF.

V is TRBV6-5 and J is TRBJ2-7; D is perhaps TRBD2 (5 bases). The CDR3 extends over 15 amino acids. Germline V gene lookup returns CDR1 MNHEY and CDR2 SVGAGI. The V end lost 6 bases, the J end lost 2 bases, and 17 bases lay between the germline ends. CDR3 sequence reads: CASSEKDSNAYEQYF. The CDR3 DNA is TGTGCCAGCAGCGAGAAGGACTCCAACGCCTACGAGCAGTACTTC.

At least ten counts were recorded for this clone. V and J are TRBV6-2 or TRBV6-3 and TRBJ1-3, with D perhaps TRBD1 (6 bases). CDR3 length: 16 residues. CDR1 is MNHEY, CDR2 SVGEGT, per germline. V was trimmed by 2 bases and J by 0 bases, leaving 11 bases between them. The CDR3 nucleotides read TGTGCCAGCAGTTACGATGGACAGCTCTCTGGAAACACCATATATTTT. This gives the protein CASSYDGQLSGNTIYF.

The rearrangement uses TRBV19 and TRBJ2-5, with 11 bases that match TRBD1. CDR1 and CDR2 (germline): LNHDA, SQIVND (reference sequence). This CDR3 comprises 17 residues. V shed 6 bases and J 6 bases; nucleotides not matched to a gene: 15. The CDR3 DNA sequence: TGTGCCAGTAGCAGCACGGGAGGTGGGACAGGGGGAAAGACCCAGTACTTC. Encoded protein: CASSSTGGGTGGKTQYF.

V and J are TRBV6-2 or TRBV6-3 and TRBJ2-2; D gene unclear. The CDR3 runs to 15 residues. The V and J ends lost 0 bases and 2 bases respectively, with 7 bases between them. From germline, CDR1 is MNHEY and CDR2 SVGEGT. The CDR3 nucleotides read TGTGCCAGCAGTTACTCTTCCGGTAACACCGGGGAGCTGTTTTTT. As protein: CASSYSSGNTGELFF.

J is TRBJ1-2 and V is TRBV25-1, with 8 bases identical to TRBD1. The V segment lost 9 bases and the J segment 4 bases; nucleotides outside the gene matches: 19. CDR3 size: 17 residues. Germline CDR1 MGHDK, CDR2 SYGVNS. The CDR3 protein is CASAGRAGGGRFYGYTF. DNA of the CDR3: TGTGCCAGTGCCGGTCGGGCAGGGGGCGGAAGATTCTATGGCTACACCTTC.

The chain is built from TRBV7-7 and TRBJ2-2; 9 nucleotides agree with TRBD1. The junction had 10 bases not matched to a gene; V was cut back by 5 bases and J by 6 bases. The V gene's germline CDR1 is SSHAT and CDR2 FNYEAQ (reference sequence). This CDR3 is 16 amino acids long. The CDR3 protein is CASSPSPGQGSGELFF. In DNA, the CDR3 is TGTGCCAGCAGCCCATCGCCGGGACAGGGATCCGGGGAGCTGTTTTTT.

The rearrangement uses TRBV6-5 and TRBJ2-5; the D gene is possibly TRBD2 (6 bases). Germline V gives CDR1 MNHEY, CDR2 SVGAGI. V shed 0 bases and J shed 7 bases, with 15 bases lying between them. The CDR3 has 15 residues. This chain's CDR3 is CASSYSSYGGGTQYF. As DNA, the CDR3 is TGTGCCAGCAGTTACTCGAGTTACGGGGGTGGGACCCAGTACTTC.

The chain is built from TRBV5-1 and TRBJ2-3; the D is unclear. This CDR3 contains 12 residues. Germline values: CDR1 SGHRS, CDR2 YFSETQ. Deletions cut 4 bases from V and 6 bases from J, with 9 bases between. Written as DNA, the CDR3 is TGCGCCAGCAGCCCCGGGTCCGATACGCAGTATTTT. Protein product: CASSPGSDTQYF.

The rearrangement uses TRBV28 and TRBJ2-7, with 9 bases matching TRBD2. Looked up from germline, CDR1 is MDHEN and CDR2 is SYDVKM. J was trimmed by 4 bases and V by 8 bases; bases with no gene match: 9. The CDR3 has 14 residues. In nucleotides, the CDR3 is TGTGCCAGCCAAGTAGCTAGCGGGAATTACGAGCAGTACTTC. Translation gives CASQVASGNYEQYF.